This T cell receptor (beta chain) was captured in a study of CD4 T cells in relation to SARS-CoV-2 and coronaviruses. Study-wide context: Convalescent patients were fewer than ten males and 4 females; two were Hispanic.

Libraries were prepared by immunoSEQ multiplex PCR; TCRdb keeps only in-frame clonotypes and omits some of them. Of about 54,000 clones in the sample, about 92% are singletons; the top ten hold about 0.36%. The V end lost 7 bases, the J end lost 3 bases, and 9 bases lay between the germline ends. The CDR3 runs to 12 residues. CDR1 LGHDT and CDR2 YNNKEL come from the germline V gene (reference sequence). The chain couples TRBV3-1 (or the pseudogene TRBV3-2) to TRBJ1-1, with D unresolved. Sequenced input: naive CD4+ T cells from PBMCs. Indicated subset: naive CD4+ T cells isolated by negative enrichment. The sequence was obtained from an adult with COVID-19. CDR3 DNA sequence: TGTGCCAGCAAAGACCCTGACACTGAAGCTTTCTTT. It encodes CASKDPDTEAFF.